Here is one TCR beta chain with its context. Trimming stripped 5 bases from V and 7 bases from J, with 14 bases between. CDR3 size: 14 residues. The V gene's germline CDR1 is SGHVS and CDR2 FQNEAQ. PCR was performed using 60 Vbeta and 13 Jbeta primers. Some clones are missing from TCRdb's copy, which holds only in-frame ones; the method was immunoSEQ multiplex PCR. The sample holds 70,000 to 85,000 clones; around 60% are singletons and the top ten take 4.5% to 6%. This specimen belongs to a study of cytomegalovirus exposure and HLA in healthy donors. The sequence came from a man in his thirties or forties in good health and CMV-seropositive. V is TRBV7-8 and J is TRBJ1-4; maybe TRBD1 (6 bases). The source material was PBMCs. For the CDR3, the DNA is TGTGCCAGCAGCCCGGACAGTGGGGGTGAAAAACTGTTTTTT. This codes for CASSPDSGGEKLFF.